A single sample gave rise to the 29 T cell receptor beta chains below, sequenced in a study of T cell responses to AZD1222 COVID-19 vaccine. Assay used: immunoSEQ multiplex PCR; TCRdb lists only in-frame clones, some missing. Found here are roughly 180,000 clones, about nine tenths of them singletons; the top ten hold over 1.5%. The sequences come from peripheral blood, collected on day 0 of AZD1222 vaccination. All receptors come from an adult in good health.

The V and J genes are TRBV5-4 and TRBJ1-2; TRBD1 might be the D (6 bases). CDR1 SGHNT and CDR2 YYREEE come from the germline V gene (reference sequence). This CDR3 has 12 amino acids. Trimming left V 4 bases short and J 8 bases short, with 12 bases between. CDR3 sequence: CASSEHREGYTF. The DNA for the CDR3 is TGTGCCAGCAGCGAACACAGGGAAGGCTACACCTTC. Full variable domain (outside the CDR3, taken from reference TRBV5-4 and TRBJ1-2): ETGVTQSPTHLIKTRGQQVTLRCSSQSGHNTVSWYQQALGQGPQFIFQYYREEENGRGNFPPRFSGLQFPNYSSELNVNALELDDSALYLCASSEHREGYTFGSGTRLTVV.

The chain is built from TRBV5-4 and TRBJ1-2, with TRBD1 matching 9 bases. The length of the CDR3 is 15 residues. The J segment lost 2 bases and the V segment lost 3 bases, leaving 5 bases of the junction unmatched. The germline CDR1 and CDR2 sequences are SGHNT and YYREEE (reference sequence). CDR3 loop: CASSSRTGANYGYTF. CDR3 nucleotides: TGTGCCAGCAGCTCCCGGACAGGGGCAAACTATGGCTACACCTTC.

The chain recombines TRBV7-8 with TRBJ2-1; TRBD2 might be the D (5 bases). The germline V gene encodes CDR1 SGHVS and CDR2 FQNEAQ. V lost 0 bases to trimming and J lost 0 bases, with 15 bases between them. This CDR3 comprises 18 residues. The CDR3 nucleotides are TGTGCCAGCAGCTTAGCGCAACGCAGTCTAGCCTCCTACAATGAGCAGTTCTTC. Translated, it gives CASSLAQRSLASYNEQFF.

The DNA of the CDR3 is TGTGCCAGCAGCGTAGTCAGCTCCGGGGAGCTGTTTTTT. As protein: CASSVVSSGELFF. The rearrangement uses TRBV9 and TRBJ2-2; D unclear. Germline-derived CDR1 and CDR2 are SGDLS and YYNGEE. CDR3 length: 13 amino acids. Trimming cost V 0 bases and J 6 bases, with 6 bases left between them.

The chain links TRBV12-5 to TRBJ1-5; no reliable D call. The CDR3 spans 13 residues. Germline assignment: CDR1 LGHNT and CDR2 FRNRAP. Trimming cost V 3 bases and J 7 bases, with 10 bases left between them. Here the CDR3 DNA reads TGTGCTAGTGGTTTTGGGATTGGGCAGCCCCAGCATTTT. Amino acid sequence: CASGFGIGQPQHF.

This clone was detected only once. Here the CDR3 DNA reads TGTGCCACCAAGGACCAGGGATACTCTGGAAACACCATATATTTT. Protein product: CATKDQGYSGNTIYF. The chain uses TRBV27 and TRBJ1-3; weak D call: TRBD1 (5 bases). Trimming removed 10 bases at V and 0 bases at J, with 16 bases between. The CDR3 runs 15 residues. CDR1 is MNHEY, CDR2 SMNVEV, per germline (reference sequence).

The chain carries TRBV27 and TRBJ2-7; no firm D call. Germline values: CDR1 MNHEY, CDR2 SMNVEV (reference sequence). This CDR3 has 13 amino acids. Between the trimmed V and J ends, which lost 2 bases and 2 bases, there was a span of 7 bases. The CDR3 DNA follows: TGTGCCAGCAGTTTAAAAAGCACCTACGAGCAGTACTTC. It is translated as CASSLKSTYEQYF.

The chain recombines TRBV30 with TRBJ1-3; TRBD1 is a possible D gene (5 bases). V lost 4 bases and J lost 4, with 11 bases in between. Germline lookup yields CDR1 GTSNPN and CDR2 SVGIG (reference sequence). CDR3 size: 13 residues. The CDR3: CAWNPGYGNTIYF. The CDR3 DNA sequence: TGTGCCTGGAATCCAGGGTACGGAAACACCATATATTTT. Looking up the rest from reference TRBV30 and TRBJ1-3 gives the full variable domain: SQTIHQWPATLVQPVGSPLSLECTVEGTSNPNLYWYRQAAGRGLQLLFYSVGIGQISSEVPQNLSASRPQDRQFILSSKKLLLSDSGFYLCAWNPGYGNTIYFGEGSWLTVV.

The chain has TRBV7-2 and TRBJ2-7; the match to TRBD2 covers 8 bases. The germline CDR1 and CDR2 sequences are SGHTA and FQGNSA. With 1 base clipped from V and 4 bases from J, the junction kept 6 bases outside the gene matches. The CDR3 has 15 residues. CDR3 residues: CASSLVGREEYEQYF. The CDR3 region has the DNA TGTGCCAGCAGCTTAGTAGGGCGGGAGGAATACGAGCAGTACTTC.

The chain uses TRBV6-5 and TRBJ1-1; D not certain. The V gene's germline CDR1 is MNHEY and CDR2 SVGAGI. The V end was cut by 0 bases, the J end by 3 bases, with 14 bases between. CDR3 size: 16 residues. CDR3 coding DNA: TGTGCCAGCAGTTACTCTCCTGTTTCAGGTTACACTGAAGCTTTCTTT. Translation gives CASSYSPVSGYTEAFF.

V gene TRBV7-9 combines with J gene TRBJ1-2; TRBD1 agrees at 7 bases. The V gene end was trimmed by 10 bases and the J gene end by 8 bases; junction bases not matched to a gene: 13. Germline assignment: CDR1 SEHNR and CDR2 FQNEAQ (reference sequence). The CDR3 has 13 residues. CDR3 nucleotide sequence: TGTGCCACCAAGAACCGGGACAGCGTCGGCTACACCTTC. This encodes CATKNRDSVGYTF. Supplemented by reference TRBV7-9 and TRBJ1-2, the full variable domain reads DTGVSQNPRHKITKRGQNVTFRCDPISEHNRLYWYRQTLGQGPEFLTYFQNEAQLEKSRLLSDRFSAERPKGSFSTLEIQRTEQGDSAMYLCATKNRDSVGYTFGSGTRLTVV.

The chain combines TRBV27 with TRBJ1-4; weak D call: TRBD1 (6 bases). The V and J ends lost 5 bases and 1 base respectively, with 8 bases between them. The length of the CDR3 is 14 residues. The germline gives CDR1 MNHEY, CDR2 SMNVEV (reference sequence). In DNA, the CDR3 is TGTGCCAGCAGTAAACAGGGAACTAATGAAAAACTGTTTTTT. This translates into CASSKQGTNEKLFF.

This clone was counted a single time. The J gene is TRBJ2-7, the V gene TRBV6-5; 10 bases align to TRBD1. The CDR3 has 14 amino acids. The V gene's germline CDR1 is MNHEY and CDR2 SVGAGI. The V segment lost 8 bases and the J segment 6 bases; nucleotides outside the gene matches: 10. CDR3 nucleotide sequence: TGTGCCAGCCTGGGGACAGGGGCCAGAGGCGAGCAGTACTTC. Translating gives CASLGTGARGEQYF.

The V gene is TRBV6-4, the J gene TRBJ2-5; 9 nucleotides line up with TRBD2. This CDR3 is built from 15 residues. V lost 4 bases and J lost 6; bases outside the gene matches: 9. CDR1 is MRHNA, CDR2 SNTAGT, per germline. The CDR3 nucleotides are TGTGCCAGCAGTGTTATGGCGGGGGGGCCCCAGACCCAGTACTTC. Residues: CASSVMAGGPQTQYF.

The rearrangement links TRBV29-1 to TRBJ1-1; the D gene is possibly TRBD1 (5 bases). The CDR3 spans 12 residues. V shed 3 bases and J shed 2 bases, with 7 bases lying between them. CDR1 is SQVTM and CDR2 is ANQGSEA in the germline V gene. The CDR3 nucleotides read TGCAGCGTTGACAGGGTAAACACTGAAGCTTTCTTT. Encoded protein: CSVDRVNTEAFF.

The rearrangement joins TRBV7-3 to TRBJ2-6, with D perhaps TRBD2 (5 bases). Looked up from germline, CDR1 is SGHTA and CDR2 is FQGTGA. The CDR3 is made up of 18 amino acids. V was trimmed by 4 bases and J by 0 bases, leaving 16 bases between them. The CDR3 here is CASSSNTGWDSGANVLTF. Here the CDR3 DNA reads TGTGCCAGCAGCTCAAATACGGGATGGGACTCTGGGGCCAACGTCCTGACTTTC.

This chain uses TRBV11-3 with TRBJ2-1; 9 bases line up with TRBD2. Germline V gives CDR1 SGHNT, CDR2 YENEEA. The V and J ends lost 0 bases and 6 bases, in that order; junction bases with no gene match: 6. There are 16 residues in the CDR3. DNA of the CDR3: TGTGCCAGCAGCTTAGACCTAGCGGGGAATCCCAATGAGCAGTTCTTC. The encoded protein is CASSLDLAGNPNEQFF. Complete variable domain (other parts from reference TRBV11-3 and TRBJ2-1): EAGVVQSPRYKIIEKKQPVAFWCNPISGHNTLYWYLQNLGQGPELLIRYENEEAVDDSQLPKDRFSAERLKGVDSTLKIQPAELGDSAVYLCASSLDLAGNPNEQFFGPGTRLTVL.

The V gene is TRBV27, the J gene TRBJ2-1; D may be TRBD1 or TRBD2 (5 bases each). CDR3 length: 12 residues. CDR1 is MNHEY, CDR2 SMNVEV, per germline (reference sequence). The V gene lost 2 bases and the J gene lost 14 bases, with 13 bases spanning the gap. Here the CDR3 reads CASSLNLGDEFF. DNA of the CDR3: TGTGCCAGCAGTTTAAATTTGGGGGATGAGTTCTTC.

This clone was detected a few times. Mismatch with germline at one junction end may stem from a read error. CDR3 in amino acids: CASSPTLEAF. In DNA, the CDR3 is TGTGCCAGCAGCCCTACGCTGGAGGCCTTC. This chain links TRBV9 with TRBJ1-2; no reliable D call. This CDR3 is 10 amino acids long. Germline CDR1 reads SGDLS; CDR2 reads YYNGEE.

In the case of this clone: Other DNA sequences in the same sample also yield this CDR3. The chain recombines TRBV10-1 with TRBJ2-7, with 8 positions matching TRBD1. In germline, CDR1 is WNHNN, CDR2 SYGVQD (reference sequence). The trim removed 4 bases at V and 4 bases at J, leaving 0 bases unmatched. The CDR3 consists of 12 residues. The DNA for the CDR3 is TGCGCCAGCAGTGGGACAGGGTACGAGCAGTACTTC. Protein sequence: CASSGTGYEQYF.

The gene calls are TRBV2 and TRBJ1-5; 9 bases are shared with TRBD1. The CDR3 has 15 residues. The J segment lost 3 bases and the V segment lost 6 bases, leaving 6 bases of the junction unmatched. Germline assignment: CDR1 SNHLY and CDR2 FYNNEI. The CDR3 loop reads CASRKDRGDNQPQHF. Here the CDR3 DNA reads TGTGCCAGCAGGAAGGACAGGGGCGACAATCAGCCCCAGCATTTT. The full variable domain, with the rest looked up from reference TRBV2 and TRBJ1-5, is EPEVTQTPSHQVTQMGQEVILRCVPISNHLYFYWYRQILGQKVEFLVSFYNNEISEKSEIFDDQFSVERPDGSNFTLKIRSTKLEDSAMYFCASRKDRGDNQPQHFGDGTRLSIL.

This clone was seen once. This chain uses TRBV7-3 with TRBJ2-1; TRBD2 matches at 7 bases. CDR1 and CDR2 from the germline V gene are SGHTA and FQGTGA. V was clipped by 1 base and J by 6 bases; unmatched bases: 9. CDR3 length: 16 amino acids. The DNA for the CDR3 is TGTGCCAGCAGCTTAATGGGGACTACGGCCCTCAATGAGCAGTTCTTC. It is translated as CASSLMGTTALNEQFF. Looking up the rest from reference TRBV7-3 and TRBJ2-1 gives the full variable domain: GAGVSQTPSNKVTEKGKYVELRCDPISGHTALYWYRQSLGQGPEFLIYFQGTGAADDSGLPNDRFFAVRPEGSVSTLKIQRTERGDSAVYLCASSLMGTTALNEQFFGPGTRLTVL.

This clone came up once. One end of the junction does not line up with germline, which may come from a read error. This chain uses TRBV5-6 with TRBJ1-5, with a tentative D call TRBD1 (6 bases). Looked up from germline, CDR1 is SGHDT and CDR2 is YYEEEE. CDR3 length equals 14 residues. The CDR3 DNA follows: TGTGCCAGCAGCTCCTGGGACACCAATCGGCCCCAGCATTTT. It encodes CASSSWDTNRPQHF.

This CDR3 reads CASTPGTQHSPLHF. The CDR3 region has the DNA TGTGCCAGCACCCCCGGGACTCAACATTCACCCCTCCACTTT. This chain connects TRBV7-8 to TRBJ1-6, with TRBD1 as a possible D gene (5 bases). Per germline, CDR1 SGHVS and CDR2 FQNEAQ. The CDR3 extends over 14 amino acids. V lost 7 bases, J lost 8 bases, and 15 bases lay in between.

J is TRBJ2-7 and V is TRBV27, with 9 bases lining up with TRBD1. This CDR3 is built from 14 residues. With 3 bases clipped from V and 5 bases from J, the junction kept 5 bases outside the gene matches. Germline V gene data show CDR1 as MNHEY and CDR2 as SMNVEV (reference sequence). In nucleotides, the CDR3 is TGTGCCAGCAGTTTCGGGACAGGGTTCGACGAGCAGTACTTC. This encodes CASSFGTGFDEQYF.

The rearrangement links TRBV18 to TRBJ2-3; D possibly corresponds to TRBD1 (6 bases). The germline V gene has CDR1 KGHSH and CDR2 LQKENI. The CDR3 runs to 15 residues. The ends were cut back, 3 bases at V and 0 bases at J, with 10 bases in the middle. The DNA of the CDR3 is TGTGCCAGCTCACCCGGACAGACTAGCACAGATACGCAGTATTTT. Amino acids: CASSPGQTSTDTQYF.

This rearrangement joins TRBV9 to TRBJ1-3; weak D call: TRBD1 (5 bases). This CDR3 has 15 residues. Looked up from germline, CDR1 is SGDLS and CDR2 is YYNGEE. Trimming pared 1 base from V and 2 bases from J, leaving 10 bases between. The CDR3 DNA reads TGTGCCAGCAGCGTAACAGGAGGACCTGGAAACACCATATATTTT. This encodes CASSVTGGPGNTIYF. The complete variable domain, with remaining parts taken from reference TRBV9 and TRBJ1-3, reads DSGVTQTPKHLITATGQRVTLRCSPRSGDLSVYWYQQSLDQGLQFLIQYYNGEERAKGNILERFSAQQFPDLHSELNLSSLELGDSALYFCASSVTGGPGNTIYFGEGSWLTVV.

The chain uses TRBV30 and TRBJ1-2, with no clear D. V lost 1 base and J 8 bases, leaving 8 bases between the germline ends. The CDR3 runs 11 residues. Looked up from germline, CDR1 is GTSNPN and CDR2 is SVGIG (reference sequence). The CDR3 reads CAWSAQRGYTF. As DNA, the CDR3 is TGTGCCTGGAGTGCTCAGAGAGGCTACACCTTC.

The chain is built from TRBV27 and TRBJ1-1, with D maybe TRBD1 (6 bases). The V end was cut by 4 bases, the J end by 2 bases, with 8 bases between. Germline-derived CDR1 and CDR2 are MNHEY and SMNVEV (reference sequence). The CDR3 is 13 amino acids. CDR3: CASSWGPNTEAFF. The DNA for the CDR3 is TGTGCCAGCAGTTGGGGGCCAAACACTGAAGCTTTCTTT.